Shown below are 5 T cell receptor beta chains from a single sample sequenced in a study of shared clonotypes between healthy human individuals. Sequencing used immunoSEQ multiplex PCR; TCRdb keeps in-frame clones, though not all of them. The sample has about 470,000 clones; roughly 83% are singletons. Sequenced sample: PBMCs. These receptors were taken from a woman in her forties in good health. Some clones in this sample may be carry-over from other donors' samples.

This clone was counted a few times. The V and J genes are TRBV7-3 and TRBJ2-3; D gene ambiguous. The V end lost 3 bases, the J end lost 4 bases, and 11 bases lay between the germline ends. Looked up from germline, CDR1 is SGHTA and CDR2 is FQGTGA. The CDR3 has 14 amino acids. The CDR3: CASSLSYASDTQYF. For the CDR3, the DNA is TGTGCCAGCAGCTTGTCTTACGCGTCAGATACGCAGTATTTT.

The CDR3 nucleotides read TGTGCCAGCAGCCGCGGGACTGAGTACAATGAGCAGTTCTTC. Encoded protein: CASSRGTEYNEQFF. The V call is TRBV5-6, the J call TRBJ2-1; D possibly corresponds to TRBD2 (6 bases). The CDR3 extends over 14 amino acids. Germline V lookup: CDR1 SGHDT, CDR2 YYEEEE. V lost 4 bases and J 4 bases, leaving 12 bases between the germline ends.

The rearrangement links TRBV11-2 to TRBJ2-5, with 9 bases fitting TRBD2. J was trimmed by 2 bases and V by 5 bases; bases with no gene match: 12. The CDR3 consists of 17 residues. CDR1 and CDR2 from the germline V gene are SGHAT and FQNNGV. CDR3 sequence (DNA): TGTGCCAGCAGCCAAGATGGACCTAGCGGGGCTCAAGAGACCCAGTACTTC. Translated: CASSQDGPSGAQETQYF.

The chain couples TRBV15 to TRBJ2-2, with TRBD2 identical over 12 bases. J gave up 6 bases and V 3 bases, and 11 bases lay outside the gene matches. The CDR3 spans 18 residues. Germline-derived CDR1 and CDR2 are LNHNV and YYDKDF (reference sequence). CDR3 in DNA: TGTGCCACCAGCAGGGGACTAGCGGGCTCCTTGGGGGCCGGGGAGCTGTTTTTT. It specifies CATSRGLAGSLGAGELFF.

The CDR3 reads CASSPLTRVTVNTGELFF. The DNA for the CDR3 is TGTGCCAGCAGCCCGCTGACCCGGGTAACGGTGAACACCGGGGAGCTGTTTTTT. The chain employs TRBV7-9 and TRBJ2-2, with D uncertain. Germline lookup yields CDR1 SEHNR and CDR2 FQNEAQ (reference sequence). V gave up 5 bases and J gave up 1 base, with 20 bases separating them. This CDR3 is built from 18 residues.